The rows below give T cell receptor beta chains drawn from one sample of a study of cytomegalovirus exposure and HLA in healthy donors. TCRdb's table, derived via immunoSEQ multiplex PCR, lists solely in-frame clones and lacks some. In total, the table holds tens of thousands of clones. The source material was PBMCs. The receptors originated from a woman in her thirties or forties in good health and CMV-seronegative. CDR3s leave out the opening cysteine and the closing phenylalanine or tryptophan. The order of the fields is J gene, D gene, V gene, CDR3 protein. D genes are given only for firm matches.

j_call: TRBJ2-5; d_call: .; v_call: TRBV7-9; cdr3_aa: ASSPDTQKETQY
j_call: TRBJ1-4; d_call: .; v_call: TRBV19; cdr3_aa: ASTQGGAGEKLF
j_call: TRBJ2-5; d_call: TRBD2; v_call: TRBV28; cdr3_aa: ASSGLAGVGWVETQY
j_call: TRBJ2-2; d_call: .; v_call: TRBV18; cdr3_aa: ASSPRVAVNTGELF
j_call: TRBJ1-5; d_call: TRBD1; v_call: TRBV18; cdr3_aa: ASSPGQGAVNQPQH
j_call: TRBJ2-5; d_call: TRBD1; v_call: TRBV11-1; cdr3_aa: ASSFWTGNQETQY
j_call: TRBJ2-1; d_call: TRBD1; v_call: TRBV2; cdr3_aa: ASEGTEYNEQF
j_call: TRBJ2-1; d_call: TRBD2; v_call: TRBV18; cdr3_aa: ASSRASGSNEQF
j_call: TRBJ2-5; d_call: .; v_call: TRBV11-2; cdr3_aa: ASSFSGETQY
j_call: TRBJ2-7; d_call: TRBD1; v_call: TRBV11-2; cdr3_aa: ASKWGQGAINEQY
j_call: TRBJ1-2; d_call: .; v_call: TRBV23-1; cdr3_aa: ASSQSLAVYGYT
j_call: TRBJ1-2; d_call: .; v_call: TRBV14; cdr3_aa: ASSQVNLQGTGGGYT
j_call: TRBJ2-7; d_call: .; v_call: TRBV5-1; cdr3_aa: ASSLDPGSYEQY
j_call: TRBJ1-6; d_call: .; v_call: TRBV5-7; cdr3_aa: ASSLGERFSH
j_call: TRBJ2-7; d_call: TRBD1; v_call: TRBV19; cdr3_aa: ASSKGQGAYEQY
j_call: TRBJ2-7; d_call: TRBD2; v_call: TRBV6-5; cdr3_aa: ASSYGTSGSVQN
j_call: TRBJ1-5; d_call: .; v_call: TRBV28; cdr3_aa: ASSFGKDNAIPYSNQPQH
j_call: TRBJ2-1; d_call: TRBD2; v_call: TRBV19; cdr3_aa: ASSTLAVPSYNEQF
j_call: TRBJ2-7; d_call: TRBD2; v_call: TRBV9; cdr3_aa: ASSALAGEQY
j_call: TRBJ2-7; d_call: .; v_call: TRBV19; cdr3_aa: ASTPAGTNFYEQY
j_call: TRBJ2-5; d_call: TRBD2; v_call: TRBV18; cdr3_aa: ASSRTSSQETQY
j_call: TRBJ2-7; d_call: .; v_call: TRBV18; cdr3_aa: ASSPSILPYEQY
j_call: TRBJ2-1; d_call: TRBD2; v_call: TRBV15; cdr3_aa: ATSRGGGGGLNEQF
j_call: TRBJ2-5; d_call: .; v_call: TRBV18; cdr3_aa: ASSSTGKQETQY
j_call: TRBJ1-3; d_call: .; v_call: TRBV15; cdr3_aa: ATSREVLPGGTIY
j_call: TRBJ1-1; d_call: TRBD1; v_call: TRBV18; cdr3_aa: ASSPPFSGGSMNTEAF
j_call: TRBJ1-3; d_call: .; v_call: TRBV25-1; cdr3_aa: ASSDLTSGNTIY
j_call: TRBJ2-7; d_call: .; v_call: TRBV6-5; cdr3_aa: ASSPYYRDGEQY
j_call: TRBJ2-2; d_call: .; v_call: TRBV6-5; cdr3_aa: ASRLLVTTGELF
j_call: TRBJ1-4; d_call: .; v_call: TRBV6-1; cdr3_aa: ASSETGFGEKLF
j_call: TRBJ2-7; d_call: .; v_call: TRBV9; cdr3_aa: ASSVGVTRDEQY
j_call: TRBJ1-1; d_call: .; v_call: TRBV28; cdr3_aa: ASSFPPGLF
j_call: TRBJ1-1; d_call: TRBD1; v_call: TRBV7-2; cdr3_aa: ASSLGQGSGNTEAF